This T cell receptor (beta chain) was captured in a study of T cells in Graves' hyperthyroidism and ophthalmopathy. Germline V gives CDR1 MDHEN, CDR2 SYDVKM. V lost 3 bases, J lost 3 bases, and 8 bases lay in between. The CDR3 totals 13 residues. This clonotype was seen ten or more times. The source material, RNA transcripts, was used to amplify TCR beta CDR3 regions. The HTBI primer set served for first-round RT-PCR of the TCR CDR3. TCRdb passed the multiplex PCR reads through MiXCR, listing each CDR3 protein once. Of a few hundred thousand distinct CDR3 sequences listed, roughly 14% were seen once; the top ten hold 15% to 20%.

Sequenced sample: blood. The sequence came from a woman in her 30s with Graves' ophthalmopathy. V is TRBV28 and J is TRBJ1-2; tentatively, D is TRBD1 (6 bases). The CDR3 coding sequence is TGTGCCAGCAGTTTGTACAGGGACTATGGCTACACCTTC. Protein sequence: CASSLYRDYGYTF.